This TCR beta chain derives from a study of shared clonotypes between healthy human individuals. Broader study findings: Depth of sequencing was expected to influence donor clonotype sharing. Clonotypes that were shared across a handful of donors made up around 5% of naive CD4 clonotypes.

In regard to this clone: What it binds is not known.

CDR3 length: 14 residues. The V and J ends lost 7 bases and 4 bases respectively, with 13 bases between them. From germline, CDR1 is LNHDA and CDR2 SQIVND (reference sequence). Once extracted for a subset, genomic DNA was divided evenly among several immunoSEQ plates. This table comes from immunoSEQ multiplex PCR, and its TCRdb copy is limited to in-frame clones, with some not included. The sample comprises some 1.4 million clones, more than 95% of which are singletons, and approximately 1% rests with the top ten. A CD45RA-negative memory subset and a CD45RA+ naive subset were separated from the CD4+ cells.

Sequencing was performed on naive CD4+ T cells sorted from blood. The sample's subset: CD45RA+ positively selected. The receptor was derived from a man aged 30 to 39 in good health. V is TRBV19 and J is TRBJ1-4; no definite D call. The CDR3 protein is CASTPQDGNEKLFF. The CDR3 DNA follows: TGTGCCAGTACCCCCCAGGACGGTAATGAAAAACTGTTTTTT.